The 10 T cell receptor beta chains reported below all come from one sample, sequenced in a study of blood T cell repertoires in COVID-19 (dated by TCRdb to about 2020). Libraries were constructed by the immunoSEQ multiplex PCR assay. TCRdb provides this immuneACCESS table in a form limited to in-frame rearrangements. Some clones are lacking; in checked studies, under half of them reflect an unresolved V gene, and why the rest are absent is not known. The sample contains more than 110,000 clones, 85% of them found a single time. Clones ranked in the top ten supply 2.5% to 3% of the sample. Sequencing was performed on peripheral blood. The receptors originated from a man aged 45-60 years with acute or convalescent COVID-19.

The V gene is TRBV6-4, the J gene TRBJ2-3, with 9 bases identical to TRBD1. This CDR3 is built from 14 residues. V shed 9 bases and J 3 bases; nucleotides not matched to a gene: 7. Germline CDR1 reads MRHNA; CDR2 reads SNTAGT. The CDR3 DNA reads as TGTGCCAGGAGGACAGGGGAGATGACAGATACGCAGTATTTT. Translated: CARRTGEMTDTQYF.

The chain combines TRBV6-5 with TRBJ2-5; weak D call: TRBD1 (5 bases). V lost 2 bases, J lost 9 bases, and 13 bases lay in between. The germline V gene encodes CDR1 MNHEY and CDR2 SVGAGI. This CDR3 comprises 13 residues. The CDR3: CASSYGLEGAQYF. The CDR3 DNA reads as TGTGCCAGCAGTTACGGCCTCGAAGGGGCCCAGTACTTC.

This sequence joins TRBV12-3 or TRBV12-4 and TRBJ1-1; D uncertain. Deletions cut 6 bases from V and 2 bases from J, with 10 bases between. The CDR3 covers 13 residues. The CDR3 here is CASSLLLNTEAFF. The CDR3 DNA is TGTGCCAGCAGCCTCCTACTAAACACTGAAGCTTTCTTT.

This chain uses TRBV14 with TRBJ2-1; 13 nucleotides align to TRBD2. With 5 bases clipped from V and 7 bases from J, the junction kept 8 bases outside the gene matches. Germline V CDR1 and CDR2: SGHDN, FVKESK. This CDR3 region has 16 residues. The CDR3 is CASSKSGLAGRNEQFF. The CDR3 DNA is TGTGCCAGCAGCAAATCGGGACTAGCGGGACGGAATGAGCAGTTCTTC.

This chain uses TRBV6-1 with TRBJ2-7; TRBD1 matches at 8 bases. Germline V gives CDR1 MNHNS, CDR2 SASEGT. The CDR3 extends over 14 amino acids. Trimming removed 2 bases from V and 2 bases from J; junction bases left unmatched: 2. The CDR3 protein is CASSEQGATYEQYF. The DNA of the CDR3 is TGTGCCAGCAGTGAACAGGGGGCCACCTACGAGCAGTACTTC.

The rearrangement joins TRBV12-3 or TRBV12-4 to TRBJ2-3; no reliable D call. Trimming shortened V by 4 bases and J by 0 bases, and 5 bases separated the two germline ends. The CDR3 spans 13 residues. CDR3 residues: CASSYSSTDTQYF. The CDR3 DNA reads as TGTGCCAGCAGTTACTCTAGCACAGATACGCAGTATTTT.

The chain couples TRBV6-5 to TRBJ1-6; 8 bases are a match to TRBD1. The V gene end was trimmed by 5 bases and the J gene end by 9 bases; junction bases not matched to a gene: 6. This CDR3 has 14 residues. CDR1 MNHEY and CDR2 SVGAGI come from the germline V gene. CDR3 protein: CASSRQGAASPLHF. The CDR3 DNA is TGTGCCAGCAGTAGGCAGGGGGCTGCTTCACCCCTCCACTTT.

This chain uses TRBV5-1 with TRBJ1-4; 7 nucleotides agree with TRBD1. The CDR3 extends over 13 amino acids. Germline V lookup: CDR1 SGHRS, CDR2 YFSETQ. V shed 5 bases, J shed 6 bases, and the junction held 4 bases outside the gene matches. DNA for the CDR3: TGCGCCAGCAGTAGGGGGCTTTATGAAAAACTGTTTTTT. Translating it yields CASSRGLYEKLFF.

The chain employs TRBV7-9 and TRBJ1-4, with 9 bases matching TRBD1. After removal of 5 bases from V and 8 bases from J, the junction contained 15 bases not matched to a gene. CDR1 and CDR2 from the germline V gene are SEHNR and FQNEAQ (reference sequence). This CDR3 has 17 amino acids. The CDR3 DNA follows: TGTGCCAGCAGCCTAAAACCACAGGGGGCGAGTAGAGAAAAACTGTTTTTT. It translates to CASSLKPQGASREKLFF. Combining the CDR3 with reference TRBV7-9 and TRBJ1-4 gives the whole variable domain DTGVSQNPRHKITKRGQNVTFRCDPISEHNRLYWYRQTLGQGPEFLTYFQNEAQLEKSRLLSDRFSAERPKGSFSTLEIQRTEQGDSAMYLCASSLKPQGASREKLFFGSGTQLSVL.

The chain is built from TRBV5-4 and TRBJ2-7; D ambiguous. V lost 2 bases and J lost 2, with 8 bases in between. Germline V gene sequence: CDR1 SGHNT, CDR2 YYREEE (reference sequence). CDR3 size: 13 residues. DNA for the CDR3: TGTGCCAGCAGCTTACAGAATGCCTACGAGCAGTACTTC. It translates to CASSLQNAYEQYF.